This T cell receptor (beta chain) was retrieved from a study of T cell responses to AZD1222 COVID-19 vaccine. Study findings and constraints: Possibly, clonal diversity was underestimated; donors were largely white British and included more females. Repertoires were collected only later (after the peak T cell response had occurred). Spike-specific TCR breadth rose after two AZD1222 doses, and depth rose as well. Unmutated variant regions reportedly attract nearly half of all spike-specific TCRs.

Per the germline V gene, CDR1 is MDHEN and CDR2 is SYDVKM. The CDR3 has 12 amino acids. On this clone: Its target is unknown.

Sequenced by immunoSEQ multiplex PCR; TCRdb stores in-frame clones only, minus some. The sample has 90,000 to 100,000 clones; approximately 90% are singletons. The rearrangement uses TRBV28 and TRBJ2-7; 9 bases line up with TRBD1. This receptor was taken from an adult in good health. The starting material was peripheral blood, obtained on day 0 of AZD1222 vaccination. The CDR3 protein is CASGQGSYEQYF. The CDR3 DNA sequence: TGTGCTTCGGGACAGGGATCCTACGAGCAGTACTTC.